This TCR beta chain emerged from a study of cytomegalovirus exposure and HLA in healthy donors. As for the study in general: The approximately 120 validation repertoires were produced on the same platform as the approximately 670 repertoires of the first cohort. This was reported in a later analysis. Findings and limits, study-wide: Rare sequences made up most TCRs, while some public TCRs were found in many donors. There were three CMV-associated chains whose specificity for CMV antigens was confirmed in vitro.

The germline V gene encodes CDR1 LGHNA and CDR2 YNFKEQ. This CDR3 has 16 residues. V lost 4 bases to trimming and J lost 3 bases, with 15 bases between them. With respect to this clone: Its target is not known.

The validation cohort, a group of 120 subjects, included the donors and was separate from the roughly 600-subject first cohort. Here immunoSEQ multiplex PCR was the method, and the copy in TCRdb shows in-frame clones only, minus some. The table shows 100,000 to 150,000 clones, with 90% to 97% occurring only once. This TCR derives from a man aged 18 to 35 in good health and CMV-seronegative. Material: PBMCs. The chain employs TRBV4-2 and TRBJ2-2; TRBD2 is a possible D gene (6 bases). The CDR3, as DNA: TGTGCCAGCAGCCGGATCGGGAGAGAGGACACCGGGGAGCTGTTTTTT. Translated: CASSRIGREDTGELFF.